What follows describes a single T cell receptor (beta chain). This sample is part of a study of T cells in Graves' hyperthyroidism and ophthalmopathy. From RNA transcripts, TCR beta CDR3 regions were amplified. With the HTBI primer set, the TCR CDR3 went through a first round of RT-PCR. A single record per CDR3 protein comes from TCRdb applying MiXCR to the multiplex PCR reads. The data hold fewer than 900,000 distinct CDR3 sequences, with 15% to 20% observed a single time. Germline values: CDR1 SGHNT, CDR2 YENEEA. The V end was cut by 6 bases, the J end by 7 bases, with 19 bases between. This CDR3 comprises 14 residues.

The sequencing sample was made of blood. V gene TRBV11-3 combines with J gene TRBJ2-7; D tentatively fits TRBD1 or TRBD2 (5 bases each). The sequence came from a man younger than 35 with Graves' hyperthyroidism. The CDR3 region is CASSSPGPLGEQYF. In DNA, the CDR3 is TGTGCCAGCAGTTCCCCGGGACCTCTTGGAGAGCAGTACTTC.